The 24 T cell receptor beta chains below all came from one sample that was sequenced in a study of T cells in Graves' hyperthyroidism and ophthalmopathy. TCR beta CDR3 sequences were amplified from RNA transcripts. A set of HTBI primers served as the primers for a first-round RT-PCR of the TCR CDR3. In TCRdb, the multiplex PCR reads were re-called with MiXCR into one record per CDR3 protein. The data contain 730,000 or so distinct CDR3 sequences, roughly a sixth of them singletons. The source material was blood. Source of these receptors: a woman between 50 and 59 years old with Graves' hyperthyroidism that later progressed to Graves' ophthalmopathy.

This chain joins TRBV7-9 and TRBJ2-3, with D possibly matching TRBD2 (6 bases). V was trimmed by 3 bases and J by 6 bases, leaving 13 bases between them. Germline V lookup: CDR1 SEHNR, CDR2 FQNEAQ (reference sequence). The CDR3 spans 14 residues. The DNA of the CDR3 is TGTGCCAGCAGCTTGGGGGGATGGACGGATACGCAGTATTTT. Protein sequence: CASSLGGWTDTQYF.

About this clonotype: One junction end does not reproduce the germline sequence, and a read error may be involved. The chain links TRBV12-3 or TRBV12-4 to TRBJ1-1; possibly TRBD1 for D (5 bases). This CDR3 region has 14 residues. DNA of the CDR3: TGTGCCAGCAGCCTGACAGCCATGAACACTGGAGCTTTCTTT. Its protein is CASSLTAMNTGAFF.

This clonotype was counted a few times. No conserved phenylalanine or tryptophan ends this CDR3, so it is likely a read error. The chain employs TRBV24-1 and TRBJ2-1; 9 bases agree with TRBD1. Per the germline V gene, CDR1 is KGHDR and CDR2 is SFDVKD. The CDR3 is 16 residues long. With 3 bases clipped from V and 3 bases from J, the junction kept 5 bases outside the gene matches. This chain's CDR3 is CATSDTGTGRYNEQFL. The CDR3 bases are TGTGCCACCAGTGATACCGGGACAGGGCGCTACAATGAGCAGTTCCTC.

This chain uses TRBV14 with TRBJ2-3; 12 bases map to TRBD2. The CDR3 extends over 16 amino acids. Germline loops: CDR1 SGHDN, CDR2 FVKESK. V gave up 1 base and J gave up 5 bases; unmatched junction bases: 4. This CDR3 is CASSQASGGAKDTQYF. The CDR3 DNA is TGTGCCAGCAGCCAAGCTAGCGGGGGGGCCAAAGATACGCAGTATTTT.

In its sample, this clonotype was seen a few times. The rearrangement joins TRBV30 to TRBJ2-5; D perhaps matches TRBD1 (5 bases). The V gene's germline CDR1 is GTSNPN and CDR2 SVGIG (reference sequence). Trimming shortened V by 5 bases and J by 4 bases, and 8 bases separated the two germline ends. The length of the CDR3 is 11 residues. In DNA, the CDR3 is TGTGCCTGGGGGGCCGGAGAGACCCAGTACTTC. Its protein is CAWGAGETQYF.

This clonotype was seen ten or more times. The chain combines TRBV7-6 with TRBJ2-1; 7 bases fit TRBD1. V lost 5 bases and J lost 0; bases outside the gene matches: 7. This CDR3 contains 16 residues. Germline lookup yields CDR1 SGHVS and CDR2 FNYEAQ. The CDR3 is CASSGDRVSSYNEQFF. As DNA, the CDR3 is TGTGCCAGCAGCGGAGACAGGGTTTCCTCCTACAATGAGCAGTTCTTC.

There are a few counts of this clonotype. The V call is TRBV20-1, the J call TRBJ2-3; a possible D gene is TRBD2 (5 bases). The CDR3 has 13 residues. V was pared by 4 bases and J by 4 bases, with 12 bases between. From germline, CDR1 is DFQATT and CDR2 SNEGSKA (reference sequence). CDR3 in DNA: TGCAGTGCTACCGAACTAGAGCCAGATACGCAGTATTTT. Protein sequence: CSATELEPDTQYF.

This clonotype has a count of ten or more. CDR3 sequence reads: CASGGQGARGADTEAFF. CDR3 sequence (DNA): TGTGCCAGCGGCGGGCAGGGGGCGAGAGGGGCTGACACTGAAGCTTTCTTT. The rearrangement joins TRBV7-2 to TRBJ1-1; 8 bases agree with TRBD1. The CDR3 is made up of 17 amino acids. Germline assignment: CDR1 SGHTA and CDR2 FQGNSA. Unmatched junction bases numbered 17, after V lost 8 bases and J lost 3 bases.

This clonotype appeared many times. The rearrangement joins TRBV27 to TRBJ1-2, with 10 bases aligning to TRBD1. Germline loops: CDR1 MNHEY, CDR2 SMNVEV (reference sequence). Trimming took 5 bases from V and 7 from J; bases not matched to a gene: 7. This CDR3 contains 14 residues. The CDR3 DNA is TGTGCCAGCAGTCCCCGGACAGGGGGGGTTGGCTACACCTTC. Translated, it gives CASSPRTGGVGYTF.

This clonotype came up a few times. The genes are TRBV7-3 and TRBJ2-3, with D maybe TRBD2 (5 bases). The CDR3 contains 14 residues. Between the trimmed V and J ends, which lost 0 bases and 2 bases, there was a span of 6 bases. CDR1 is SGHTA, CDR2 FQGTGA, per germline. CDR3 DNA: TGTGCCAGCAGCTTAACTAGCGCCACAGATACGCAGTATTTT. Translation: CASSLTSATDTQYF.

This clonotype showed up many times. The chain is built from TRBV3-1 and TRBJ2-2; D unresolved. Germline CDR1 is LGHDT and CDR2 is YNNKEL (reference sequence). V lost 4 bases, J lost 3 bases, and 9 bases lay in between. The CDR3 consists of 14 residues. CDR3: CASSLQRHTGELFF. In DNA, the CDR3 is TGTGCCAGCAGCCTCCAAAGGCACACCGGGGAGCTGTTTTTT.

This clonotype appeared many times. V gene TRBV5-6 combines with J gene TRBJ2-1, with D possibly being TRBD1 (5 bases). The V and J ends lost 4 bases and 3 bases respectively, with 8 bases between them. CDR1 and CDR2 from the germline V gene are SGHDT and YYEEEE. This CDR3 contains 13 residues. CDR3 loop: CASSQGIYNEQFF. In nucleotides, the CDR3 is TGTGCCAGCAGCCAGGGAATCTACAATGAGCAGTTCTTC.

This chain uses TRBV7-2 with TRBJ2-1; D possibly corresponds to TRBD2 (6 bases). Deletions cut 7 bases from V and 6 bases from J, with 19 bases between. This CDR3 has 15 residues. Germline V gene sequence: CDR1 SGHTA, CDR2 FQGNSA. As DNA, the CDR3 is TGTGCCAGCAAATTAATAGCGGAGGGGCGCAATGAGCAGTTCTTC. Translation: CASKLIAEGRNEQFF.

The chain couples TRBV9 to TRBJ2-3; 9 positions agree with TRBD2. The CDR3 spans 17 residues. CDR1 SGDLS and CDR2 YYNGEE come from the germline V gene. V was pared by 2 bases and J by 0 bases, with 7 bases of the junction left unmatched. The CDR3 region is CASSVETSGASTDTQYF. The CDR3, as DNA: TGTGCCAGCAGCGTGGAGACTAGCGGAGCTAGCACAGATACGCAGTATTTT.

This clonotype has a count of ten or more. This CDR3 is CASLGLRNTEAFF. The CDR3 DNA reads TGTGCCAGCCTTGGACTGAGGAACACTGAAGCTTTCTTT. The chain recombines TRBV2 with TRBJ1-1; D gene uncertain. V lost 8 bases, J lost 1 base, and 11 bases lay in between. Germline assignment: CDR1 SNHLY and CDR2 FYNNEI. The CDR3 has 13 residues.

In this sample, this clonotype turned up many times. The chain combines TRBV20-1 with TRBJ2-1; D not resolved. CDR1 and CDR2 (germline): DFQATT, SNEGSKA (reference sequence). The CDR3 contains 10 residues. V lost 5 bases, J lost 5 bases, and 4 bases lay in between. The CDR3 nucleotides are TGCAGTGCTGTTGACAATGAGCAGTTCTTC. Translation gives CSAVDNEQFF.

The J gene is TRBJ2-7, the V gene TRBV11-2; tentatively, D is TRBD2 (6 bases). CDR1 and CDR2 from the germline V gene are SGHAT and FQNNGV. Trimming took 7 bases from V and 4 from J, leaving 14 bases between them. CDR3 size: 13 residues. The CDR3 region has the DNA TGTGCCAGCATCTATACTGGGGGGTACGAGCAGTACTTC. Translated: CASIYTGGYEQYF.

This clonotype was counted a few times. The chain links TRBV7-3 to TRBJ2-1; 7 bases are a match to TRBD1. The trim removed 1 base at V and 13 bases at J, leaving 16 bases unmatched. The CDR3 loop spans 16 amino acids. Germline V gene sequence: CDR1 SGHTA, CDR2 FQGTGA. Here the CDR3 DNA reads TGTGCCAGCAGCTTAAGCGGGCAGGGGGTCGTAGCACGTCAGTTCTTC. The encoded protein is CASSLSGQGVVARQFF.

This sequence joins TRBV29-1 and TRBJ1-1; D is uncertain. The CDR3 length is 14 residues. V lost 4 bases and J lost 0, with 12 bases in between. CDR1 is SQVTM and CDR2 is ANQGSEA in the germline V gene. This CDR3 reads CSVVSSVMNTEAFF. CDR3 DNA: TGCAGCGTTGTTTCGTCTGTTATGAACACTGAAGCTTTCTTT.

This clonotype was counted between two and nine times. The CDR3 DNA reads as TGTGCCAGCAGCGTAGCGTCGGACAGCAACAATGAGCAGTTCTTC. This sequence encodes CASSVASDSNNEQFF. The gene calls are TRBV9 and TRBJ2-1; TRBD1 might be the D (6 bases). This CDR3 contains 15 residues. V was shortened by 0 bases and J by 5 bases, with 12 bases between the two germline ends. Per the germline V gene, CDR1 is SGDLS and CDR2 is YYNGEE.

V and J are TRBV20-1 and TRBJ1-2, with 9 bases that match TRBD1. Germline-derived CDR1 and CDR2 are DFQATT and SNEGSKA (reference sequence). The CDR3 has 15 residues. The junction had 8 bases not matched to a gene; V was cut back by 3 bases and J by 3 bases. The CDR3 loop reads CSASLLGQGDYGYTF. The CDR3 coding sequence is TGCAGTGCTAGTTTGTTGGGACAGGGTGACTATGGCTACACCTTC.

The genes are TRBV20-1 and TRBJ1-4; tentatively, D is TRBD1 (5 bases). The germline V and J ends were trimmed by 5 bases and 5 bases, with 12 bases remaining between them. Germline assignment: CDR1 DFQATT and CDR2 SNEGSKA (reference sequence). This CDR3 spans 13 amino acids. CDR3 amino acids: CSAFGTVNEKLFF. The CDR3 DNA follows: TGCAGTGCTTTCGGGACGGTGAATGAAAAACTGTTTTTT.

This clonotype was recorded a few times. V and J are TRBV7-9 and TRBJ1-5; D is uncertain. Trimming cost V 3 bases and J 4 bases, with 13 bases left between them. Germline loops: CDR1 SEHNR, CDR2 FQNEAQ (reference sequence). This CDR3 is built from 15 residues. CDR3 coding DNA: TGTGCCAGCAGCTTGGACGGATCAATGAATCAGCCCCAGCATTTT. It codes for CASSLDGSMNQPQHF.

This clonotype was counted many times. The V gene is TRBV20-1, the J gene TRBJ2-7, with 9 bases matching TRBD2. Germline V CDR1 and CDR2: DFQATT, SNEGSKA (reference sequence). Trimming cost V 3 bases and J 2 bases; bases outside gene matches: 14. CDR3 length: 17 residues. For the CDR3, the DNA is TGCAGTGCTAGCGGCAAAGTTCTAGCGGGGACGACCTACGAGCAGTACTTC. Its protein product is CSASGKVLAGTTYEQYF.